This T cell receptor beta chain emerged from a study of type 1 regulatory T cells (TCRdb year 2021). With respect to the entire study: The study characterized an in vitro protocol that generated a Tr1-enriched, alloantigen-specific CD4 T cell product named T-allo10. T-allo10 was under clinical evaluation in patients with hematological malignancies receiving allogeneic hematopoietic stem cell transplantation.

This clonotype has a count of ten or more. Its antigen remains unidentified. The input lacks base qualities; no much larger clone sits a single base away. Study-wide conclusions, independent of this receptor: Tr1 cells showed a more restricted TCR repertoire than non-Tr1 cells, which the study interpreted as alloantigen-induced clonal expansion.

Relative to germline, V is 7 bases shorter and J is 3 bases shorter, with 9 bases between their ends. The CDR3 numbers 12 residues from cysteine through phenylalanine. The DNA shown is the 36-base CDR3, in frame from base 1. From the germline V gene, CDR1 is SGDLS and CDR2 is YYNGEE. TCRdb records Illumina MiSeq as the sequencer. In TCRdb, the public reads were trimmed at Q25 with fastp and aligned with MiXCR, with productive beta chains retained. Identical CDR3 proteins give one entry, which carries the most common genes and DNA. For this sample there are roughly 46,000 distinct CDR3 sequences; 10% to 15% appear just once. The ten largest clonotypes hold 8% of the sample.

This TCR came from a human donor in good health. The chain is encoded by TRBV9 joined to TRBJ2-3, with the D gene too uncertain to name. Sequenced material: cultured non-Tr1 T cells, either the whole culture or a sorted T cell fraction (not recorded which). The cell subset or site label here, explained by the study, means: non-Tr1 population from the T-allo10 product. The DNA reads as follows: TGTGCCAGCGGTCGGGTGACAGATACGCAGTATTTT. The translation is CASGRVTDTQYF.